The 30 T cell receptor beta chains below all came from one sample that was sequenced in a study of PD-1 blockade in classical Hodgkin lymphoma. All patients relapsed after autologous stem cell transplantation, and brentuximab vedotin exposure varied. Here immunoSEQ multiplex PCR was the method, and the copy in TCRdb shows in-frame clones only, minus some. The data show roughly 40,000 clones, roughly 86% seen once. This sample comprised peripheral blood mononuclear cells (PBMCs), obtained at baseline. The receptors were sampled from a human donor with classical Hodgkin lymphoma.

The chain carries TRBV5-4 and TRBJ2-7, with D hard to call. The CDR3 has 13 residues. Trimming removed 3 bases from V and 2 bases from J, with 9 bases in between. Germline-derived CDR1 and CDR2 are SGHNT and YYREEE (reference sequence). This CDR3 reads CASSSTETYEQYF. The CDR3 DNA sequence: TGTGCCAGCAGCTCGACGGAAACCTACGAGCAGTACTTC.

The chain links TRBV6-6 to TRBJ2-1, with a possible D match to TRBD1 (6 bases). Per the germline V gene, CDR1 is MNHNY and CDR2 is SVGAGI (reference sequence). Trimming took 6 bases from V and 0 from J, leaving 12 bases between them. The CDR3 extends over 15 amino acids. Here the CDR3 reads CASRRQGFSYNEQFF. The DNA of the CDR3 is TGTGCCAGCAGGCGCCAGGGGTTCTCCTACAATGAGCAGTTCTTC.

The chain links TRBV11-3 to TRBJ2-1; no definite D call. With 6 bases removed from V and 7 bases from J, the gap between germline ends came to 13 bases. Germline CDR1 SGHNT, CDR2 YENEEA. CDR3 length: 13 residues. CDR3 sequence: CASSIGQGNEQFF. CDR3 sequence (DNA): TGTGCCAGCAGTATCGGGCAAGGGAATGAGCAGTTCTTC. Complete variable domain (other parts from reference TRBV11-3 and TRBJ2-1): EAGVVQSPRYKIIEKKQPVAFWCNPISGHNTLYWYLQNLGQGPELLIRYENEEAVDDSQLPKDRFSAERLKGVDSTLKIQPAELGDSAVYLCASSIGQGNEQFFGPGTRLTVL.

The genes are TRBV29-1 and TRBJ2-3; TRBD2 agrees at 15 bases. V was pared by 1 base and J by 0 bases, with 5 bases of the junction left unmatched. This CDR3 comprises 18 residues. The V gene's germline CDR1 is SQVTM and CDR2 ANQGSEA. As DNA, the CDR3 is TGCAGCGTTGAAGGGACTAGCGGGGGGGACGCTAGCACAGATACGCAGTATTTT. It translates to CSVEGTSGGDASTDTQYF.

There are a few counts of this clone. The V gene is TRBV4-1, the J gene TRBJ2-2, with D perhaps TRBD1 (6 bases). Germline assignment: CDR1 MGHRA and CDR2 YSYEKL. Trimming removed 1 base from V and 0 bases from J, with 12 bases in between. This CDR3 spans 17 amino acids. CDR3 region: CASSQVWGRPNTGELFF. CDR3 bases: TGCGCCAGCAGCCAAGTCTGGGGGCGCCCGAACACCGGGGAGCTGTTTTTT.

The CDR3: CTSSHMPSGALPRTDTQYF. CDR3 sequence (DNA): TGCACCAGCAGCCACATGCCTAGCGGGGCCTTGCCTCGGACAGATACGCAGTATTTT. The rearrangement links TRBV1 to TRBJ2-3; TRBD2 is the table's D call, not checked against the DNA. TRBV1 is labeled a pseudogene. CDR3 length: 19 amino acids.

This clone was detected only a few times. The rearrangement joins TRBV25-1 to TRBJ2-1; no clear D. Germline CDR1 is MGHDK and CDR2 is SYGVNS. CDR3 size: 12 residues. The ends were cut back, 4 bases at V and 6 bases at J, with 7 bases in the middle. The CDR3 region is CASSGEINEQFF. CDR3 DNA sequence: TGTGCCAGCAGTGGAGAGATCAATGAGCAGTTCTTC. Looking up the rest from reference TRBV25-1 and TRBJ2-1 gives the full variable domain: EADIYQTPRYLVIGTGKKITLECSQTMGHDKMYWYQQDPGMELHLIHYSYGVNSTEKGDLSSESTVSRIRTEHFPLTLESARPSHTSQYLCASSGEINEQFFGPGTRLTVL.

The CDR3 loop reads CASSTNGGYSYNEQFF. For the CDR3, the DNA is TGTGCCAGCAGCACCAATGGGGGATACTCCTACAATGAGCAGTTCTTC. V is TRBV7-2 and J is TRBJ2-1; D could derive from TRBD1 or TRBD2 (5 bases each). Germline V gives CDR1 SGHTA, CDR2 FQGNSA. Trimming took 5 bases from V and 0 from J, leaving 14 bases between them. The CDR3 is made up of 16 amino acids.

V usage is TRBV11-2 and J usage is TRBJ1-2, with TRBD1 matching 8 bases. CDR3 length equals 16 residues. V gave up 0 bases and J gave up 3 bases; unmatched junction bases: 6. Germline CDR1 SGHAT, CDR2 FQNNGV. CDR3 residues: CASSLDGGQGYYGYTF. CDR3 DNA: TGTGCCAGCAGCTTAGATGGTGGACAGGGATACTATGGCTACACCTTC.

The rearrangement uses TRBV2 and TRBJ2-7; D is unclear. Germline CDR1 SNHLY, CDR2 FYNNEI. Trimming pared 4 bases from V and 6 bases from J, leaving 10 bases between. This CDR3 region has 12 residues. CDR3 sequence reads: CASSGGAVEQYF. The CDR3 DNA reads TGTGCCAGCAGTGGGGGTGCCGTCGAGCAGTACTTC.

The gene calls are TRBV5-5 and TRBJ2-7; D may match TRBD1 or TRBD2 (5 bases each). Trimming took off 4 bases at V and 2 bases at J, with 10 bases between the two ends. The CDR3 spans 13 residues. Germline V lookup: CDR1 SGHKS, CDR2 YYEKEE (reference sequence). CDR3 amino acids: CASSRDGTYEQYF. The CDR3 nucleotides read TGTGCCAGCAGCCGGGACGGCACCTACGAGCAGTACTTC.

The V and J genes are TRBV9 and TRBJ2-5; perhaps TRBD1 as D (5 bases). The CDR3 covers 14 residues. Per the germline V gene, CDR1 is SGDLS and CDR2 is YYNGEE. With 0 bases removed from V and 5 bases from J, the gap between germline ends came to 11 bases. Here the CDR3 DNA reads TGTGCCAGCAGCGTAGCCCCAGGGCTGGAGACCCAGTACTTC. Its translation is CASSVAPGLETQYF.

The chain joins TRBV4-1 to TRBJ1-2, with a possible D match to TRBD1 (5 bases). The length of the CDR3 is 16 residues. V lost 4 bases and J 8 bases, leaving 23 bases between the germline ends. Per germline, CDR1 MGHRA and CDR2 YSYEKL. CDR3 residues: CASSPTKSRARQGYTF. CDR3 in DNA: TGCGCCAGCAGCCCTACAAAATCCAGGGCCCGCCAGGGCTACACCTTC.

This clone was observed once. The rearrangement uses TRBV27 and TRBJ1-6, with a possible D match to TRBD1 (5 bases). CDR3 length: 16 amino acids. V was pared by 0 bases and J by 6 bases, with 12 bases between. The germline V gene encodes CDR1 MNHEY and CDR2 SMNVEV (reference sequence). CDR3 sequence (DNA): TGTGCCAGCAGTTTATCAGGACAATTCGGTAATTCACCCCTCCACTTT. This sequence encodes CASSLSGQFGNSPLHF.

This sequence joins TRBV6-6 and TRBJ1-1; D gene uncertain. Germline-derived CDR1 and CDR2 are MNHNY and SVGAGI (reference sequence). V lost 6 bases and J 1 base, leaving 15 bases between the germline ends. The CDR3 has 15 residues. CDR3 residues: CASSLPPRENTEAFF. In nucleotides, the CDR3 is TGTGCCAGCAGCCTGCCTCCAAGGGAGAACACTGAAGCTTTCTTT.

V is TRBV2 and J is TRBJ2-1; 12 bases fit TRBD2. The ends lost 5 bases at V and 4 bases at J; junction bases unmatched: 15. CDR3 length: 19 amino acids. The germline V gene has CDR1 SNHLY and CDR2 FYNNEI. The CDR3 reads CASSKTSGGPDYGYNEQFF. The CDR3 DNA reads TGTGCCAGCAGTAAAACTAGCGGGGGGCCTGATTACGGATACAATGAGCAGTTCTTC.

V is TRBV27 and J is TRBJ2-2; 7 bases agree with TRBD1. This CDR3 has 17 residues. Germline-derived CDR1 and CDR2 are MNHEY and SMNVEV (reference sequence). V dropped 3 bases and J dropped 2; count of bases not matched to a gene: 9. The CDR3 coding sequence is TGTGCCAGCAGTTTCAAGACAGGGCCAGTCAACACCGGGGAGCTGTTTTTT. It codes for CASSFKTGPVNTGELFF.

The chain combines TRBV21-1 with TRBJ2-7; the D call of TRBD1 is as the table states it, not checked on the DNA. TRBV21-1 is given as a pseudogene. This CDR3 has 18 residues. The CDR3 DNA reads TGTGCCAGCAGCAAAGTAAGGTTAGGGACAGGTGTCTCCTACGAGCAGTACTTC. It translates to CASSKVRLGTGVSYEQYF.

The chain uses TRBV6-5 and TRBJ2-5; 11 bases align to TRBD2. CDR1 MNHEY and CDR2 SVGAGI come from the germline V gene. V lost 4 bases to trimming and J lost 5 bases; unmatched junction nucleotides: 3. The CDR3 contains 14 residues. CDR3 in DNA: TGTGCCAGCAGTTCTCTAGCGGGGGGTGAGACCCAGTACTTC. Amino acids: CASSSLAGGETQYF.

V and J are TRBV12-5 and TRBJ2-7; TRBD1 aligns across 7 bases. The CDR3 has 14 amino acids. V shed 1 base and J 3 bases; nucleotides not matched to a gene: 3. The germline V gene has CDR1 LGHNT and CDR2 FRNRAP. CDR3 coding DNA: TGTGCTAGTGGTTTGGCGGGACAGCTCTACGAGCAGTACTTC. This sequence encodes CASGLAGQLYEQYF.

This clone showed up just a few times. The chain links TRBV7-9 to TRBJ1-1; D is unclear. The germline V and J ends were trimmed by 2 bases and 4 bases, with 5 bases remaining between them. Germline lookup yields CDR1 SEHNR and CDR2 FQNEAQ (reference sequence). This CDR3 has 12 amino acids. This CDR3 reads CASSLLGTEAFF. CDR3 coding DNA: TGTGCCAGCAGCTTATTGGGCACTGAAGCTTTCTTT.

This clone was detected only once. The chain combines TRBV4-2 with TRBJ2-1, with D hard to call. Trimming removed 0 bases from V and 12 bases from J, with 15 bases in between. Per the germline V gene, CDR1 is LGHNA and CDR2 is YNFKEQ. The CDR3 is 14 amino acids. CDR3: CASSQDLMGRGQFF. The CDR3 DNA sequence: TGTGCCAGCAGCCAAGATCTTATGGGAAGAGGGCAGTTCTTC.

V usage is TRBV5-4 and J usage is TRBJ2-5; a possible D gene is TRBD2 (5 bases). Deletions cut 3 bases from V and 4 bases from J, with 10 bases between. Germline V lookup: CDR1 SGHNT, CDR2 YYREEE (reference sequence). CDR3 size: 13 residues. For the CDR3, the DNA is TGTGCCAGCAGCTCGGGGTTCGGAGAGACCCAGTACTTC. Its protein is CASSSGFGETQYF.

This chain links TRBV4-1 with TRBJ2-5; D is unclear. Germline CDR1 and CDR2: MGHRA and YSYEKL. With 1 base removed from V and 5 bases from J, the gap between germline ends came to 11 bases. The CDR3 covers 14 residues. The CDR3 nucleotides are TGCGCCAGCAGCCAAGGACTTGGGCCGGAGACCCAGTACTTC. This sequence encodes CASSQGLGPETQYF.

This chain uses TRBV6-1 with TRBJ2-3; 10 positions agree with TRBD2. Germline trimming cut 3 bases from V and 6 bases from J; bases unmatched to any gene: 9. Germline V gives CDR1 MNHNS, CDR2 SASEGT. The CDR3 length is 16 residues. The CDR3 DNA follows: TGTGCCAGCAGTGACGTACTAGCGGGATATTTGGATACGCAGTATTTT. It specifies CASSDVLAGYLDTQYF.

The V call is TRBV5-1, the J call TRBJ2-7; TRBD1 matches at 11 bases. The trim removed 4 bases at V and 5 bases at J, leaving 5 bases unmatched. Germline CDR1 reads SGHRS; CDR2 reads YFSETQ. The CDR3 totals 14 residues. The CDR3, as DNA: TGCGCCAGCAGCCCGAGGACAGGGGGCCACGAGCAGTACTTC. Residues: CASSPRTGGHEQYF.

The chain uses TRBV7-8 and TRBJ2-6; the D is unclear. CDR3 length: 15 amino acids. Trimming left V 1 base short and J 1 base short, with 5 bases between. Germline-derived CDR1 and CDR2 are SGHVS and FQNEAQ. The CDR3 nucleotides are TGTGCCAGCAGCTTAGGGGTGTCTGGGGCCAACGTCCTGACTTTC. Amino acids: CASSLGVSGANVLTF.

The chain has TRBV6-1 and TRBJ1-4; tentative D call: TRBD1 (5 bases). Trimming cost V 1 base and J 7 bases, with 13 bases left between them. Germline V lookup: CDR1 MNHNS, CDR2 SASEGT. The CDR3 has 15 amino acids. For the CDR3, the DNA is TGTGCCAGCAGTGAAGATGGTTTGGGGGGTGAAAAACTGTTTTTT. Translated, it gives CASSEDGLGGEKLFF.

This chain joins TRBV7-6 and TRBJ2-3, with TRBD1 matching over 7 bases. Germline V lookup: CDR1 SGHVS, CDR2 FNYEAQ. The V gene end was trimmed by 2 bases and the J gene end by 0 bases; junction bases not matched to a gene: 11. The CDR3 is made up of 18 amino acids. The CDR3 loop reads CASSLSLNGQASTDTQYF. Here the CDR3 DNA reads TGTGCCAGCAGCTTAAGCCTGAACGGACAGGCTAGCACAGATACGCAGTATTTT.

The chain links TRBV5-6 to TRBJ2-1, with 16 bases fitting TRBD2. CDR3 size: 17 residues. The germline V gene encodes CDR1 SGHDT and CDR2 YYEEEE. Trimming removed 4 bases from V and 9 bases from J; junction bases left unmatched: 10. The CDR3 DNA is TGTGCCAGCAGCCAACCCCTGGGACTAGCGGGAGGGAGTGAGCAGTTCTTC. This codes for CASSQPLGLAGGSEQFF.